The 23 T cell receptor beta chains listed next were all sequenced from one sample in a study of T-cell memory formation after mild COVID-19. In TCRdb, the 5' RACE reads were re-called with MiXCR into one record per CDR3 protein. In the table there are fewer than 450,000 distinct CDR3 sequences, 20% to 25% of which are singletons. The source material was PBMCs or a T cell subset sorted from them (not recorded which). The receptors derive from an adult woman who had mild COVID-19 (a few samples of this study predate the infection). Cell type and time point are not known.

The V gene is TRBV5-6, the J gene TRBJ1-2; D unresolved. Germline CDR1 and CDR2: SGHDT and YYEEEE. Trimming shortened V by 4 bases and J by 4 bases, and 5 bases separated the two germline ends. There are 11 residues in the CDR3. Here the CDR3 reads CASSGPYGYTF. In nucleotides, the CDR3 is TGTGCCAGCAGCGGGCCCTATGGCTACACCTTC.

V gene TRBV24-1 combines with J gene TRBJ1-2, with D maybe TRBD1 (5 bases). This CDR3 is built from 13 residues. Trimming stripped 5 bases from V and 8 bases from J, with 14 bases between. Germline CDR1 is KGHDR and CDR2 is SFDVKD. Written as DNA, the CDR3 is TGTGCCACCAGTGTCGGACACCTCGGCGGCTACACCTTC. This encodes CATSVGHLGGYTF.

The chain joins TRBV27 to TRBJ1-2; D is undetermined. The CDR3 spans 13 residues. The V gene's germline CDR1 is MNHEY and CDR2 SMNVEV (reference sequence). The V and J ends lost 5 bases and 3 bases respectively, with 10 bases between them. The CDR3 DNA follows: TGTGCCAGCAGTCACCAATTGGACTATGGCTACACCTTC. Translating it yields CASSHQLDYGYTF.

This clonotype has a handful of counts. The rearrangement uses TRBV6-2 or TRBV6-3 and TRBJ2-5; D unresolved. Trimming left V 0 bases short and J 4 bases short, with 12 bases between. This CDR3 region has 15 residues. In germline, CDR1 is MNHEY, CDR2 SVGEGT. The CDR3 DNA reads TGTGCCAGCAGTTACTCGTGGCGGTCTCGAGAGACCCAGTACTTC. Encoded protein: CASSYSWRSRETQYF.

This clonotype was seen a few times. The V and J genes are TRBV6-5 and TRBJ2-1; a possible D gene is TRBD1 (5 bases). Trimming shortened V by 2 bases and J by 5 bases, and 13 bases separated the two germline ends. CDR1 MNHEY and CDR2 SVGAGI come from the germline V gene. The CDR3 consists of 15 residues. The DNA of the CDR3 is TGTGCCAGCAGTTACAACAGGTGGTTAAACAATGAGCAGTTCTTC. Its translation: CASSYNRWLNNEQFF.

This clonotype has just a few counts. The rearrangement joins TRBV7-9 to TRBJ2-2; D gene unclear. V lost 1 base and J 6 bases, leaving 6 bases between the germline ends. This CDR3 comprises 13 residues. Germline V gives CDR1 SEHNR, CDR2 FQNEAQ (reference sequence). The CDR3 sequence is CASSLERSGELFF. The CDR3 bases are TGTGCCAGCAGCTTAGAAAGGTCCGGGGAGCTGTTTTTT.

The chain couples TRBV4-1 to TRBJ1-4; D is undetermined. The germline gives CDR1 MGHRA, CDR2 YSYEKL. V shed 1 base and J shed 5 bases, with 11 bases lying between them. This CDR3 has 15 residues. The CDR3 reads CASSQANRKNEKLFF. The CDR3 nucleotides read TGCGCCAGCAGCCAAGCGAACAGAAAAAATGAAAAACTGTTTTTT.

This clonotype has at least ten counts. The chain has TRBV12-3 or TRBV12-4 and TRBJ2-5, with 7 bases that match TRBD2. V shed 4 bases and J 4 bases; nucleotides not matched to a gene: 3. The CDR3 is 13 amino acids. The CDR3 region has the DNA TGTGCCAGCAGTTCGACGGGAGGAGAGACCCAGTACTTC. It specifies CASSSTGGETQYF.

This clonotype was found once. The V and J genes are TRBV12-3 or TRBV12-4 and TRBJ1-3; possibly TRBD1 for D (5 bases). V was shortened by 3 bases and J by 0 bases, with 12 bases between the two germline ends. There are 16 residues in the CDR3. The CDR3 protein is CASSFGGGNSGNTIYF. The DNA for the CDR3 is TGTGCCAGCAGTTTTGGTGGGGGTAACTCTGGAAACACCATATATTTT.

CDR3 coding DNA: TGTGCCAGCTCACCGCGCGTGATGGGGGGCCGTTCACCCCTCCACTTT. This sequence encodes CASSPRVMGGRSPLHF. This rearrangement joins TRBV18 to TRBJ1-6; possibly TRBD1 for D (6 bases). This CDR3 region has 16 residues. Looked up from germline, CDR1 is KGHSH and CDR2 is LQKENI. Trimming cost V 3 bases and J 9 bases, with 18 bases left between them.

This clonotype occurred a few times. The V and J genes are TRBV3-1 and TRBJ2-2, with a tentative D call TRBD2 (5 bases). Between the trimmed V and J ends, which lost 4 bases and 5 bases, there was a span of 17 bases. Germline loops: CDR1 LGHDT, CDR2 YNNKEL (reference sequence). The CDR3 contains 16 residues. The chain's CDR3 is CASSPSGTKGTGELFF. CDR3 nucleotide sequence: TGTGCCAGCAGCCCCAGCGGAACAAAGGGTACCGGGGAGCTGTTTTTT.

The chain joins TRBV19 to TRBJ1-1; a weak D match, TRBD1 (5 bases). The CDR3 has 12 residues. V lost 3 bases and J 11 bases, leaving 13 bases between the germline ends. From germline, CDR1 is LNHDA and CDR2 SQIVND (reference sequence). This chain's CDR3 is CASSIDSKGAFF. In nucleotides, the CDR3 is TGTGCCAGTAGTATCGACAGTAAAGGGGCTTTCTTT.

The J gene is TRBJ1-5, the V gene TRBV12-3 or TRBV12-4; TRBD1 agrees at 7 bases. The CDR3 is 14 amino acids. V lost 7 bases to trimming and J lost 7 bases; unmatched junction nucleotides: 10. CDR3 coding DNA: TGTGCCAGCACTCCCTCAGGGGGAGTACAGCCCCAGCATTTT. Its translation is CASTPSGGVQPQHF.

Only a few counts were recorded for this clonotype. The chain uses TRBV11-3 and TRBJ2-5; D gene uncertain. The germline CDR1 and CDR2 sequences are SGHNT and YENEEA. The CDR3 covers 15 residues. Trimming removed 2 bases from V and 1 base from J, with 11 bases in between. The CDR3 sequence: CASSLPVGSQETQYF. In DNA, the CDR3 is TGTGCCAGCAGCTTACCGGTCGGATCCCAAGAGACCCAGTACTTC.

This clonotype turned up a few times. This chain connects TRBV11-2 to TRBJ2-3; TRBD2 matches at 9 bases. The V gene's germline CDR1 is SGHAT and CDR2 FQNNGV. This CDR3 has 15 residues. V was pared by 4 bases and J by 0 bases, with 2 bases of the junction left unmatched. The CDR3 DNA reads as TGTGCCAGCAGCTCAGCGGGGGGTAGCACAGATACGCAGTATTTT. Its translation is CASSSAGGSTDTQYF.

This chain joins TRBV7-9 and TRBJ1-2, with D hard to call. The CDR3 totals 8 residues. Between the trimmed V and J ends, which lost 8 bases and 13 bases, there was a span of 8 bases. Germline CDR1 reads SEHNR; CDR2 reads FQNEAQ (reference sequence). CDR3 nucleotides: TGTGCCAGCCCCTTATCCACCTTC. It encodes CASPLSTF.

The CDR3 sequence is CASSLPGSGPAFF. As DNA, the CDR3 is TGTGCCAGCAGTCTCCCTGGATCAGGGCCAGCTTTCTTT. V is TRBV11-3 and J is TRBJ1-1; maybe TRBD1 (5 bases). This CDR3 is built from 13 residues. Germline CDR1 is SGHNT and CDR2 is YENEEA. V was clipped by 6 bases and J by 10 bases, with 18 bases between them.

The CDR3 region is CASSLSVAGSYNEQFF. The CDR3 DNA reads TGTGCCAGCAGCTTGTCCGTAGCGGGGTCCTACAATGAGCAGTTCTTC. This chain uses TRBV5-4 with TRBJ2-1, with TRBD2 matching over 8 bases. Looked up from germline, CDR1 is SGHNT and CDR2 is YYREEE (reference sequence). The CDR3 consists of 16 residues. Germline trimming cut 1 base from V and 1 base from J; bases unmatched to any gene: 4.

The chain couples TRBV24-1 to TRBJ1-1, with 8 bases lining up with TRBD1. The CDR3 is 14 residues long. Germline V gene lookup returns CDR1 KGHDR and CDR2 SFDVKD. V was pared by 6 bases and J by 6 bases, with 8 bases of the junction left unmatched. The CDR3 DNA sequence: TGTGCCACCAGTCGGACAGGGATGGCGTCTGAAGCTTTCTTT. Translation gives CATSRTGMASEAFF.

The J gene is TRBJ1-1, the V gene TRBV6-1, with a possible D match to TRBD1 (5 bases). Germline V gene data show CDR1 as MNHNS and CDR2 as SASEGT. The germline V and J ends were trimmed by 2 bases and 3 bases, with 13 bases remaining between them. The CDR3 covers 15 residues. CDR3 sequence (DNA): TGTGCCAGCAGTGAACCTGGGGGAGGGGACACTGAAGCTTTCTTT. It yields the protein CASSEPGGGDTEAFF.

In this sample, this clonotype turned up a few times. The chain recombines TRBV7-2 with TRBJ1-3; D is perhaps TRBD1 (6 bases). The germline V gene has CDR1 SGHTA and CDR2 FQGNSA. The CDR3 extends over 14 amino acids. V was pared by 5 bases and J by 2 bases, with 10 bases between. The CDR3 protein is CASSIGQPGNTIYF. CDR3 DNA: TGTGCCAGCAGCATTGGACAGCCTGGAAACACCATATATTTT.

The chain recombines TRBV12-3 or TRBV12-4 with TRBJ1-1, with D tentatively TRBD1 (5 bases). Trimming removed 6 bases from V and 5 bases from J, with 16 bases in between. This CDR3 region has 14 residues. As DNA, the CDR3 is TGTGCCAGCAGAACCGGGACCCACGGGACTGAAGCTTTCTTT. Its protein is CASRTGTHGTEAFF.

This clonotype has more than one count but fewer than ten. The V call is TRBV19, the J call TRBJ2-3, with D possibly matching TRBD1 (6 bases). V was shortened by 6 bases and J by 0 bases, with 13 bases between the two germline ends. This CDR3 has 15 residues. Germline CDR1 and CDR2: LNHDA and SQIVND (reference sequence). CDR3 bases: TGTGCCAGTAGAGACAGGTATCCTAGCACAGATACGCAGTATTTT. Translating gives CASRDRYPSTDTQYF.